This is a list of T cell receptor beta chains from one sample in a study of blood T cell repertoires in COVID-19. TCRdb keeps only in-frame clones here, not all; method: immunoSEQ multiplex PCR. The sample includes over 80,000 clones, approximately 82% of them seen just once. What was sequenced was peripheral blood. The receptor set was obtained from a woman in her fifties or sixties with acute or convalescent COVID-19. Both conserved end residues are part of each CDR3. Each record gives: D gene, J gene, clone size, V gene, CDR3 DNA, CDR3 protein. D genes are given only for firm matches. Clone size is given for some rows only: seen once, a few or many times, or a class if the clone is expanded.

-,TRBJ1-2,-,TRBV24-1,TGTGCCACCAGTGATTCTCTCGATGGCTACACCTTC,CATSDSLDGYTF
TRBD2,TRBJ2-3,once,TRBV6-2/TRBV6-3,TGTGCCAGCAGCGAAGGAAAAGGACTAGCGGGAGCAGATACGCAGTATTTT,CASSEGKGLAGADTQYF
TRBD1,TRBJ1-2,once,TRBV7-2,TGTGCCAGCAGCTTGGGGCAGGGGGCGAATGGCTACACCTTC,CASSLGQGANGYTF
-,TRBJ1-4,-,TRBV7-9,TGTGCCAGCAGTCGAGCTGTAGCAACTAATGAAAAACTGTTTTTT,CASSRAVATNEKLFF
TRBD2,TRBJ2-1,-,TRBV7-2,TGTGCCAGCAGCCAAAGCCTCGGGACTAGGAGCCATGAGCAGTTCTTC,CASSQSLGTRSHEQFF
-,TRBJ1-6,-,TRBV2,TGTGCCAGCAGTGAGATGCAGGGGCGTAATTCACCCCTCCACTTT,CASSEMQGRNSPLHF
TRBD1,TRBJ2-5,-,TRBV19,TGTGCCTCCTCGCCCCGACAGGGGGTAAAGACCCAGTACTTC,CASSPRQGVKTQYF
TRBD1,TRBJ1-2,-,TRBV29-1,TGCAGCGTTATCACAGGGGGCGGTCGGTATGGCTACACCTTC,CSVITGGGRYGYTF
TRBD1,TRBJ2-1,-,TRBV6-1,TGTGCCAGCAGTGATGGGACAGGAATGTACAATGAGCAGTTCTTC,CASSDGTGMYNEQFF
-,TRBJ1-5,once,TRBV4-1,TGCGCCAGCAGCCAAGACGGGGGGGGAGGGAGCAATCAGCCCCAGCATTTT,CASSQDGGGGSNQPQHF
-,TRBJ2-7,once,TRBV12-3/TRBV12-4,TGTGCCAGCAGGAGGGTCGCCGCGGGCGAGCAGTACTTC,CASRRVAAGEQYF
TRBD2,TRBJ2-7,-,TRBV19,TGTGCCAGTAGTGAACCGGGACTAGCGTACGAGCAGTACTTC,CASSEPGLAYEQYF